Each of the 21 T cell receptor beta chains below was sequenced from the same sample in a study of cytomegalovirus exposure and HLA in healthy donors. A multiplex PCR was run with 60 Vbeta primers and 13 Jbeta primers. Using immunoSEQ multiplex PCR, the repertoire was profiled, and TCRdb retains in-frame clones only, with some absent. Among fewer than 200,000 clones listed, around 74% were seen once. Sequencing was performed on PBMCs. The receptors come from a female donor in good health and CMV-seronegative.

This clone was counted a few times. The chain uses TRBV5-1 and TRBJ1-1; D is unresolved. The CDR3 has 12 residues. The V gene lost 4 bases and the J gene lost 7 bases, with 11 bases spanning the gap. The V gene's germline CDR1 is SGHRS and CDR2 YFSETQ. Here the CDR3 reads CASSLLGDEAFF. The CDR3 coding sequence is TGCGCCAGCAGCCTGCTGGGAGATGAAGCTTTCTTT. The whole variable domain, filled in from reference TRBV5-1 and TRBJ1-1, reads KAGVTQTPRYLIKTRGQQVTLSCSPISGHRSVSWYQQTPGQGLQFLFEYFSETQRNKGNFPGRFSGRQFSNSRSEMNVSTLELGDSALYLCASSLLGDEAFFGQGTRLTVV.

DNA for the CDR3: TGTGCCAGCAGTTACCCACAGGGGATTAGCACAGATACGCAGTATTTT. This codes for CASSYPQGISTDTQYF. The chain joins TRBV6-6 to TRBJ2-3; 7 bases line up with TRBD1. Germline values: CDR1 MNHNY, CDR2 SVGAGI (reference sequence). The CDR3 extends over 16 amino acids. After removal of 2 bases from V and 0 bases from J, the junction contained 5 bases not matched to a gene.

The CDR3 reads CASSPLAGRSGGQYF. The CDR3 coding sequence is TGTGCCAGCAGTCCTTTGGCCGGACGATCAGGGGGGCAGTACTTC. The chain uses TRBV2 and TRBJ2-7; 7 nucleotides match TRBD1. The V gene's germline CDR1 is SNHLY and CDR2 FYNNEI. There are 15 residues in the CDR3. With V trimmed by 5 bases and J by 9 bases, 16 bases remained unmatched.

V is TRBV4-1 and J is TRBJ2-2; 8 nucleotides agree with TRBD1. The CDR3 contains 16 residues. Germline CDR1 is MGHRA and CDR2 is YSYEKL. Losses at the gene ends were 4 bases for V and 1 base for J; bases not matched to a gene: 5. The CDR3 DNA is TGCGCCAGCAGCCCTTCCGGGACAGGGAACACCGGGGAGCTGTTTTTT. It codes for CASSPSGTGNTGELFF.

This clone was found a few times. The rearrangement links TRBV5-1 to TRBJ1-2; possibly TRBD1 for D (6 bases). V dropped 0 bases and J dropped 6 bases, with 12 bases sitting between them. There are 14 residues in the CDR3. The germline V gene has CDR1 SGHRS and CDR2 YFSETQ. The CDR3 loop is CASSLAGGHDGYTF. CDR3 in DNA: TGCGCCAGCAGCTTGGCCGGGGGGCACGATGGCTACACCTTC.

The V gene is TRBV7-7, the J gene TRBJ1-1, with D possibly TRBD1 on 6 matching bases. Germline loops: CDR1 SSHAT, CDR2 FNYEAQ (reference sequence). The V end was cut by 5 bases, the J end by 4 bases, with 17 bases between. The CDR3 consists of 15 residues. This CDR3 reads CASSPLPQGSTEAFF. The CDR3, as DNA: TGTGCCAGCAGCCCCCTCCCGCAGGGGAGCACTGAAGCTTTCTTT.

This chain connects TRBV5-1 to TRBJ1-2; D might be TRBD1 (6 bases). Trimming took 4 bases from V and 1 from J, leaving 8 bases between them. Germline-derived CDR1 and CDR2 are SGHRS and YFSETQ. The CDR3 is 13 residues long. CDR3 in DNA: TGCGCCAGCAGCCCAGGGGTTAACTATGGCTACACCTTC. Its protein is CASSPGVNYGYTF.

The chain employs TRBV27 and TRBJ2-5; weak D call: TRBD2 (7 bases). Germline values: CDR1 MNHEY, CDR2 SMNVEV (reference sequence). This CDR3 has 13 residues. With 3 bases removed from V and 6 bases from J, the gap between germline ends came to 11 bases. The CDR3 nucleotides are TGTGCCAGCAGTTTGAGGGGGGGCCAGACCCAGTACTTC. It codes for CASSLRGGQTQYF.

The chain recombines TRBV7-2 with TRBJ2-2; 9 positions match TRBD1. The V gene end was trimmed by 5 bases and the J gene end by 4 bases; junction bases not matched to a gene: 11. CDR1 and CDR2 from the germline V gene are SGHTA and FQGNSA. The CDR3 runs to 17 residues. The CDR3: CASSLSGTGSSTGELFF. The DNA of the CDR3 is TGTGCCAGCAGCCTTTCCGGGACAGGGAGTTCCACCGGGGAGCTGTTTTTT.

V gene TRBV18 combines with J gene TRBJ1-1; TRBD1 agrees at 9 bases. Trimming cost V 2 bases and J 5 bases; bases outside gene matches: 9. CDR3 length: 16 amino acids. The germline V gene has CDR1 KGHSH and CDR2 LQKENI. This chain's CDR3 is CASSPYDRGLGTEAFF. As DNA, the CDR3 is TGTGCCAGCTCACCATATGACAGGGGGTTAGGGACTGAAGCTTTCTTT.

The rearrangement joins TRBV4-1 to TRBJ2-4; the D gene is possibly TRBD2 (7 bases). The V gene lost 0 bases and the J gene lost 12 bases, with 15 bases spanning the gap. Germline CDR1 and CDR2: MGHRA and YSYEKL. The CDR3 runs to 14 residues. The chain's CDR3 is CASSQDAGAGSQYF. In nucleotides, the CDR3 is TGCGCCAGCAGCCAAGATGCGGGGGCGGGGAGTCAGTACTTC.

On this clone itself: A junction end diverges from the germline sequence, so it may reflect a read error. The chain has TRBV2 and TRBJ1-1, with 8 bases matching TRBD1. Per the germline V gene, CDR1 is SNHLY and CDR2 is FYNNEI. The CDR3 loop spans 15 amino acids. The CDR3 DNA follows: TGTGCCAGCAGTATAGACTACAGGGGGAACCCTGAAGCTTTCTTT. It yields the protein CASSIDYRGNPEAFF.

The chain is built from TRBV6-1 and TRBJ2-1; weak D call: TRBD2 (6 bases). V gave up 6 bases and J gave up 0 bases, with 12 bases separating them. This CDR3 region has 15 residues. Germline CDR1 is MNHNS and CDR2 is SASEGT. CDR3 amino acids: CASREGLSSYNEQFF. In nucleotides, the CDR3 is TGTGCCAGCAGAGAGGGACTCAGCTCCTACAATGAGCAGTTCTTC.

This clone was counted a few times. This chain joins TRBV30 and TRBJ1-6; D may be TRBD1 (5 bases). Germline lookup yields CDR1 GTSNPN and CDR2 SVGIG (reference sequence). V was pared by 0 bases and J by 0 bases, with 9 bases between. The CDR3 runs 16 residues. The CDR3 is CAWSVRGGSYNSPLHF. CDR3 sequence (DNA): TGTGCCTGGAGTGTACGGGGGGGCTCCTATAATTCACCCCTCCACTTT. Full variable domain (rest looked up from reference TRBV30 and TRBJ1-6): SQTIHQWPATLVQPVGSPLSLECTVEGTSNPNLYWYRQAAGRGLQLLFYSVGIGQISSEVPQNLSASRPQDRQFILSSKKLLLSDSGFYLCAWSVRGGSYNSPLHFGNGTRLTVT.

V usage is TRBV30 and J usage is TRBJ2-1; 7 bases map to TRBD1. Germline CDR1 is GTSNPN and CDR2 is SVGIG (reference sequence). With 4 bases clipped from V and 0 bases from J, the junction kept 6 bases outside the gene matches. This CDR3 contains 15 residues. The CDR3 DNA sequence: TGTGCCTGGAAGGGGACAGCGACCTCCTACAATGAGCAGTTCTTC. Translated, it gives CAWKGTATSYNEQFF.

The chain is built from TRBV7-9 and TRBJ2-1; 10 bases are a match to TRBD2. This CDR3 has 16 amino acids. The germline CDR1 and CDR2 sequences are SEHNR and FQNEAQ (reference sequence). V was clipped by 5 bases and J by 5 bases; unmatched bases: 9. The CDR3 DNA reads TGTGCCAGCAGCCTCTCACTAGCGGGATTGGACAATGAGCAGTTCTTC. It is translated as CASSLSLAGLDNEQFF.

The rearrangement links TRBV6-5 to TRBJ1-5; 8 bases are a match to TRBD1. With 4 bases clipped from V and 1 base from J, the junction kept 3 bases outside the gene matches. Germline loops: CDR1 MNHEY, CDR2 SVGAGI. The CDR3 runs 15 residues. In nucleotides, the CDR3 is TGTGCCAGCAGTTCGAACAGGGGGAGCAATCAGCCCCAGCATTTT. Residues: CASSSNRGSNQPQHF.

The rearrangement links TRBV7-2 to TRBJ1-4; 7 nucleotides line up with TRBD1. Germline CDR1 is SGHTA and CDR2 is FQGNSA. The CDR3 sequence is 14 residues long. The J segment lost 3 bases and the V segment lost 5 bases, leaving 3 bases of the junction unmatched. CDR3 amino acids: CASSLGTANEKLFF. CDR3 coding DNA: TGTGCCAGCAGCCTCGGGACAGCTAATGAAAAACTGTTTTTT.

The V call is TRBV7-2, the J call TRBJ2-1; 7 positions agree with TRBD1. The ends lost 5 bases at V and 0 bases at J; junction bases unmatched: 4. Germline CDR1 and CDR2: SGHTA and FQGNSA. The CDR3 totals 15 residues. The CDR3 sequence: CASSPWDSSYNEQFF. Written as DNA, the CDR3 is TGTGCCAGCAGCCCTTGGGACAGCTCCTACAATGAGCAGTTCTTC.

This clone occurred a few times. This rearrangement joins TRBV25-1 to TRBJ2-5; TRBD2 matches at 12 bases. Looked up from germline, CDR1 is MGHDK and CDR2 is SYGVNS. The trim removed 4 bases at V and 3 bases at J, leaving 6 bases unmatched. This CDR3 is 16 amino acids long. CDR3 coding DNA: TGTGCCAGCAGTGCGACTAGCGGGAGCGCGGAAGAGACCCAGTACTTC. This translates into CASSATSGSAEETQYF. Looking up the rest from reference TRBV25-1 and TRBJ2-5 gives the full variable domain: EADIYQTPRYLVIGTGKKITLECSQTMGHDKMYWYQQDPGMELHLIHYSYGVNSTEKGDLSSESTVSRIRTEHFPLTLESARPSHTSQYLCASSATSGSAEETQYFGPGTRLLVL.

This chain joins TRBV6-4 and TRBJ1-1, with D maybe TRBD1 (6 bases). The CDR3 has 17 amino acids. The germline CDR1 and CDR2 sequences are MRHNA and SNTAGT. Trimming shortened V by 3 bases and J by 4 bases, and 21 bases separated the two germline ends. As DNA, the CDR3 is TGTGCCAGCAGTGATTGGGGGCGGGGGGGAGGATTCACTGAAGCTTTCTTT. This codes for CASSDWGRGGGFTEAFF.